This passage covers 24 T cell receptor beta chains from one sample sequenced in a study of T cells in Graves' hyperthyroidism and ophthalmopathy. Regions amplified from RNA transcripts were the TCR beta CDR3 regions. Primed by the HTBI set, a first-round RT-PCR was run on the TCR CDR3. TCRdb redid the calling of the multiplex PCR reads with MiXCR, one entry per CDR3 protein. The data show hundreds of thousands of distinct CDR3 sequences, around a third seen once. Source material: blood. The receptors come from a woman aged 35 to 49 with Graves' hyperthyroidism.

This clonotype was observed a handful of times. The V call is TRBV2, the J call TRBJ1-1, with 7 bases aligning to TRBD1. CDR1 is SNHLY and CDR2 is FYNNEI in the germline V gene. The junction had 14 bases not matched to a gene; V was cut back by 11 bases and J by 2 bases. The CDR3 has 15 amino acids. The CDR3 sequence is CAGTLVGGPNTEAFF. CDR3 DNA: TGTGCCGGGACCCTGGTAGGGGGCCCAAACACTGAAGCTTTCTTT. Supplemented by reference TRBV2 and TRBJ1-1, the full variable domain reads EPEVTQTPSHQVTQMGQEVILRCVPISNHLYFYWYRQILGQKVEFLVSFYNNEISEKSEIFDDQFSVERPDGSNFTLKIRSTKLEDSAMYFCAGTLVGGPNTEAFFGQGTRLTVV.

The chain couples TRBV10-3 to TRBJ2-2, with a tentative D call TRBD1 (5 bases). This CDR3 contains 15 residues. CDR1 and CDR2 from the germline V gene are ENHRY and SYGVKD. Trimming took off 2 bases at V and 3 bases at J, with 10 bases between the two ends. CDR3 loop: CAISERGLDTGELFF. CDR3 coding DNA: TGTGCCATCAGTGAGAGGGGCCTTGACACCGGGGAGCTGTTTTTT.

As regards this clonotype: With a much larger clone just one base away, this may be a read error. The CDR3 nucleotides read TGTGCCAGCAGCACGTCGCCGGGACAGGGCAGAGAAGCTAACTATGGCTACGCCTTC. It is translated as CASSTSPGQGREANYGYAF. The chain links TRBV7-2 to TRBJ1-2; TRBD1 aligns across 9 bases. The V gene's germline CDR1 is SGHTA and CDR2 FQGNSA. The CDR3 spans 19 residues.

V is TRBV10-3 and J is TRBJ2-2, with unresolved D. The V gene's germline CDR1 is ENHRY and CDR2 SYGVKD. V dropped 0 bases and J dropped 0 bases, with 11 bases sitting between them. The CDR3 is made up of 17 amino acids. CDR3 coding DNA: TGTGCCATCAGTGAGTCGATGGGCAGCTCGAACACCGGGGAGCTGTTTTTT. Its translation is CAISESMGSSNTGELFF.

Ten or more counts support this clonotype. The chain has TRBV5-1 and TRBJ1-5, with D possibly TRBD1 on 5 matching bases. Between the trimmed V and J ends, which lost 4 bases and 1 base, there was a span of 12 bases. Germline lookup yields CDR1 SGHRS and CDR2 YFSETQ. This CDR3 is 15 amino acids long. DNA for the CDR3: TGCGCCAGCAGCCGCGGGGCGGGCAGCAATCAGCCCCAGCATTTT. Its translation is CASSRGAGSNQPQHF.

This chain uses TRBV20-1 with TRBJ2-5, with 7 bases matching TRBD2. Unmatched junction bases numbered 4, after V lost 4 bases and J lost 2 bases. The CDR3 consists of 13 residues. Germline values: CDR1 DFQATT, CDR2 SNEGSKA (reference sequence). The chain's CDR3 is CSAMGRGQETQYF. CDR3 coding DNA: TGCAGTGCTATGGGGCGGGGGCAAGAGACCCAGTACTTC.

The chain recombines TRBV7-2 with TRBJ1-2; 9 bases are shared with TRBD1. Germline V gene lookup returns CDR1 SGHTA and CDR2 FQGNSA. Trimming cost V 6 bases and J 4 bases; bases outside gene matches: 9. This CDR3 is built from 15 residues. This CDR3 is CASSRTGGQGYGYTF. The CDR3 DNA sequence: TGTGCCAGCAGTAGAACAGGGGGCCAGGGCTATGGCTACACCTTC.

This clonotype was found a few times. CDR3 bases: TGTGCCAGCACCTCGGGGAGTTTATGGGGCTACGAGCAGTACTTC. Its protein is CASTSGSLWGYEQYF. The J gene is TRBJ2-7, the V gene TRBV12-3 or TRBV12-4; D may be TRBD2 (5 bases). Trimming pared 7 bases from V and 3 bases from J, leaving 19 bases between. The CDR3 spans 15 residues.

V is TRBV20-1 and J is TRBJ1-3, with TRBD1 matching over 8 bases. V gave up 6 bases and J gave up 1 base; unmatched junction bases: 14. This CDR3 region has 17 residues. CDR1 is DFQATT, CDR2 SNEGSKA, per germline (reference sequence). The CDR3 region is CSAITQGAMASGNTIYF. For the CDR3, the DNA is TGCAGTGCCATAACTCAGGGGGCAATGGCTTCTGGAAACACCATATATTTT.

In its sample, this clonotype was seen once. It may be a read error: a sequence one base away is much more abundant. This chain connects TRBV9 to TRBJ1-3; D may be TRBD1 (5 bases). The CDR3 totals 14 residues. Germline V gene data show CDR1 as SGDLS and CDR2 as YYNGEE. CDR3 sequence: CASRRGGGGNTINF. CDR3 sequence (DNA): TGTGCCAGCAGACGTGGGGGTGGTGGAAACACCATAAATTTT.

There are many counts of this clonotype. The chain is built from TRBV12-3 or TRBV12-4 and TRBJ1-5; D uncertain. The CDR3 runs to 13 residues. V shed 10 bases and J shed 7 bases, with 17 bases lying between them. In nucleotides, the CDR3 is TGTGCCACCTCCACGGGGAAAGGCCAGCCCCAGCATTTT. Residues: CATSTGKGQPQHF.

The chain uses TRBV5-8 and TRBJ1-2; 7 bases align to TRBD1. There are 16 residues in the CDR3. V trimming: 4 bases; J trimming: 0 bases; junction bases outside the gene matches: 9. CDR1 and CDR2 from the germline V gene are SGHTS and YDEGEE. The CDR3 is CASSRWGQPSNYGYTF. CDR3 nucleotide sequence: TGTGCCAGCAGCCGATGGGGACAGCCTTCTAACTATGGCTACACCTTC.

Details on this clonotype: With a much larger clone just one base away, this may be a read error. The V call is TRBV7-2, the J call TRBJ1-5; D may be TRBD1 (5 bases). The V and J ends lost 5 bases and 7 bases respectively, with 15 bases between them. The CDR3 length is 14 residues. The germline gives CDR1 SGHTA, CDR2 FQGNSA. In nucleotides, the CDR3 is TGTGCCAGCAGCCTCCAGGGCCAACTACAGCCCCAGCATTTT. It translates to CASSLQGQLQPQHF. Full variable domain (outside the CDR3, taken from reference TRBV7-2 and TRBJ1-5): GAGVSQSPSNKVTEKGKDVELRCDPISGHTALYWYRQSLGQGLEFLIYFQGNSAPDKSGLPSDRFSAERTGGSVSTLTIQRTQQEDSAVYLCASSLQGQLQPQHFGDGTRLSIL.

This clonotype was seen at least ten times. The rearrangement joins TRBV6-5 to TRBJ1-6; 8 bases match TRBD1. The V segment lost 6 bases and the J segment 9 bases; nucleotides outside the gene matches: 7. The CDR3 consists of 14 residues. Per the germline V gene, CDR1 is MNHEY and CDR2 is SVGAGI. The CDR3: CASSGTGEVSPLHF. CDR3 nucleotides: TGTGCCAGCAGCGGGACAGGAGAGGTTTCACCCCTCCACTTT.

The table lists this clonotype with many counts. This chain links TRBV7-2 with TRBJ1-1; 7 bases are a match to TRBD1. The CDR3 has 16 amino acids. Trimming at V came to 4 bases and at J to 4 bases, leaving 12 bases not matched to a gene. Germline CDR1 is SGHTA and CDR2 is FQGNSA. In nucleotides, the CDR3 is TGTGCCAGCAGCTCCACATCTCAGGGGGGCATCACTGAAGCTTTCTTT. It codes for CASSSTSQGGITEAFF.

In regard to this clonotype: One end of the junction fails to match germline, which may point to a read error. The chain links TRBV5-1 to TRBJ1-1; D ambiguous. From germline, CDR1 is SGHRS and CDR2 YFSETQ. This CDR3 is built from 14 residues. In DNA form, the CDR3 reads TGCGCCAGCAGCTTCCAGGACTCGAACACTGAAGCTTACTTT. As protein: CASSFQDSNTEAYF. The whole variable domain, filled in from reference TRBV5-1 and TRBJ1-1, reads KAGVTQTPRYLIKTRGQQVTLSCSPISGHRSVSWYQQTPGQGLQFLFEYFSETQRNKGNFPGRFSGRQFSNSRSEMNVSTLELGDSALYLCASSFQDSNTEAYFGQGTRLTVV.

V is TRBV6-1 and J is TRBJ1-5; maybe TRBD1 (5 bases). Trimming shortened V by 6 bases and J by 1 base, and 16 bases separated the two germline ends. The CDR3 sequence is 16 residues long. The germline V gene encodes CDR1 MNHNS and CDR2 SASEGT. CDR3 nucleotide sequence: TGTGCCAGCAGCCCCCGGGACTCCCCAAGCAATCAGCCCCAGCATTTT. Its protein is CASSPRDSPSNQPQHF.

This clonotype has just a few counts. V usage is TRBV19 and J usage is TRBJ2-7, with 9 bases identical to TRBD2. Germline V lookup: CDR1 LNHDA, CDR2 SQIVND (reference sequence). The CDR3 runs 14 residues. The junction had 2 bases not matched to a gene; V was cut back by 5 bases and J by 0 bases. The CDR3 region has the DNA TGTGCCAGTAGTCGGACTAGCGCCTCCTACGAGCAGTACTTC. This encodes CASSRTSASYEQYF.

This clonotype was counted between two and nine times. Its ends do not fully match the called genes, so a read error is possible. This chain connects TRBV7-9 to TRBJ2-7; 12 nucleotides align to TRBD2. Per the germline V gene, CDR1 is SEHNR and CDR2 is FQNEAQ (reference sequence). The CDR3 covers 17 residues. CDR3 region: CASSQVGLAGIPYEQYF. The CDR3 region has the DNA TGCGCCAGCAGCCAAGTAGGACTAGCGGGAATACCCTACGAGCAGTACTTC.

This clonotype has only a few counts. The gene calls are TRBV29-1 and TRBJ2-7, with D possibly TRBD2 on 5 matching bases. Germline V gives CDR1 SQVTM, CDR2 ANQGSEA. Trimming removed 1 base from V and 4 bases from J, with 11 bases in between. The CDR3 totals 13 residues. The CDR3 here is CSVEVGAGYEQYF. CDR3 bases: TGCAGCGTTGAAGTGGGCGCGGGTTACGAGCAGTACTTC.

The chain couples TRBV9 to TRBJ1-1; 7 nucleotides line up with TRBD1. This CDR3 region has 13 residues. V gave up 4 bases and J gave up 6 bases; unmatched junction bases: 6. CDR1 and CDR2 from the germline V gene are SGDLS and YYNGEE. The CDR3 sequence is CASSRRQGPEAFF. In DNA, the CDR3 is TGTGCCAGCAGCCGGAGACAGGGCCCTGAAGCTTTCTTT. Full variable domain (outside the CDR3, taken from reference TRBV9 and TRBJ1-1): DSGVTQTPKHLITATGQRVTLRCSPRSGDLSVYWYQQSLDQGLQFLIQYYNGEERAKGNILERFSAQQFPDLHSELNLSSLELGDSALYFCASSRRQGPEAFFGQGTRLTVV.

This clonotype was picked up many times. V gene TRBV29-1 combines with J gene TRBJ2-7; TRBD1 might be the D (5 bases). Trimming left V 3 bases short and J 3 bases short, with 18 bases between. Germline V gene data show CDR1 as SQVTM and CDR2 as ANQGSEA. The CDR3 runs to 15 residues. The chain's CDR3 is CSVELSRVIGYEQYF. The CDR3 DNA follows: TGCAGCGTTGAGCTCTCCAGGGTGATAGGCTACGAGCAGTACTTC.

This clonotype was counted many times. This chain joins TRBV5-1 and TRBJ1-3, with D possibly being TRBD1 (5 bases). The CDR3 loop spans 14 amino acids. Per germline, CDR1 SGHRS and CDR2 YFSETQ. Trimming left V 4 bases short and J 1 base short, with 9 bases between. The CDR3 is CASSLGPSGNTIYF. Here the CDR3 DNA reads TGCGCCAGCAGCCTGGGGCCGTCTGGAAACACCATATATTTT.

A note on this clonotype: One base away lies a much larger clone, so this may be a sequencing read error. CDR3 sequence reads: CASGIEKGRETQYF. The CDR3 DNA is TGTGCCAGTGGTATAGAAAAGGGGCGGGAGACCCAGTACTTC. The gene calls are TRBV19 and TRBJ2-5; possibly TRBD1 for D (5 bases). Per germline, CDR1 LNHDA and CDR2 SQIVND (reference sequence). The CDR3 consists of 14 residues.